Listed below are T cell receptor beta chains from one sample, sequenced in a study of cytomegalovirus exposure and HLA in healthy donors. The data were produced by immunoSEQ multiplex PCR, yet TCRdb's version contains in-frame clones alone and is incomplete. The sample carries more than 150,000 clones, 70% to 85% recorded once. The sample comprised PBMCs. Receptors originate from a man younger than 30 in good health and CMV-seronegative. Each CDR3 is given with its conserved first and last residue. The order of the fields is V gene, J gene, CDR3 length, CDR3 protein.

V gene: TRBV7-3; J gene: TRBJ2-1; CDR3 length: 15; CDR3 protein: CASSLVSGTYNEQFF
V gene: TRBV19; J gene: TRBJ1-4; CDR3 length: 15; CDR3 protein: CASSIDGTSNEKLFF
V gene: TRBV7-7; J gene: TRBJ2-3; CDR3 length: 16; CDR3 protein: CASSLAGGTGTDTQYF
V gene: TRBV9; J gene: TRBJ1-3; CDR3 length: 18; CDR3 protein: CASSTSTGTAYSGNTIYF
V gene: TRBV7-9; J gene: TRBJ2-3; CDR3 length: 13; CDR3 protein: CASSLELTDTQYF
V gene: TRBV6-1; J gene: TRBJ2-7; CDR3 length: 14; CDR3 protein: CASSENRGIYEQYF
V gene: TRBV18; J gene: TRBJ1-2; CDR3 length: 16; CDR3 protein: CASSPPGQGTFYGYTF
V gene: TRBV2; J gene: TRBJ2-7; CDR3 length: 14; CDR3 protein: CASRTGQIPYEQYF
V gene: TRBV27; J gene: TRBJ1-2; CDR3 length: 15; CDR3 protein: CASSRYQTGNYGYTF
V gene: TRBV11-2; J gene: TRBJ2-7; CDR3 length: 15; CDR3 protein: CASSFTSGSSYEQYF
V gene: TRBV2; J gene: TRBJ1-5; CDR3 length: 14; CDR3 protein: CASSGLNSNQPQHF
V gene: TRBV11-2; J gene: TRBJ2-4; CDR3 length: 19; CDR3 protein: CASSSLITGTSGSPHIQYF
V gene: TRBV27; J gene: TRBJ1-1; CDR3 length: 15; CDR3 protein: CASSLYRGENTEAFF
V gene: TRBV5-1; J gene: TRBJ1-4; CDR3 length: 16; CDR3 protein: CASSLTVTGIGEKLFF
V gene: TRBV6-1; J gene: TRBJ2-1; CDR3 length: 15; CDR3 protein: CASSVLAGLYNEQFF
V gene: TRBV5-6; J gene: TRBJ1-1; CDR3 length: 13; CDR3 protein: CASSLDLQGRAFF
V gene: TRBV7-9; J gene: TRBJ2-7; CDR3 length: 17; CDR3 protein: CASSLVALGLGAYEQYF
V gene: TRBV5-1; J gene: TRBJ2-1; CDR3 length: 16; CDR3 protein: CASSLGLALEYNEQFF
V gene: TRBV7-3; J gene: TRBJ1-5; CDR3 length: 13; CDR3 protein: CASSPQGGQPQHF
V gene: TRBV7-2; J gene: TRBJ2-5; CDR3 length: 16; CDR3 protein: CASSFRASGLQETQYF
V gene: TRBV6-6; J gene: TRBJ2-1; CDR3 length: 15; CDR3 protein: CASSFLAGQNNEQFF
V gene: TRBV7-9; J gene: TRBJ1-2; CDR3 length: 13; CDR3 protein: CASSSDRGHGYTF
V gene: TRBV18; J gene: TRBJ1-2; CDR3 length: 15; CDR3 protein: CASSPPGGINYGYTF
V gene: TRBV5-1; J gene: TRBJ1-5; CDR3 length: 14; CDR3 protein: CASSLGTTGVPQHF
V gene: TRBV6-1; J gene: TRBJ1-5; CDR3 length: 17; CDR3 protein: CASSAQQGGAINQPQHF
V gene: TRBV4-2; J gene: TRBJ2-6; CDR3 length: 16; CDR3 protein: CASSQTGVSGANVLTF
V gene: TRBV5-4; J gene: NA; CDR3 length: 12; CDR3 protein: CASSSGGYEQYF
V gene: TRBV4-2; J gene: TRBJ2-5; CDR3 length: 13; CDR3 protein: CASSSDREETQYF
V gene: TRBV19; J gene: TRBJ1-2; CDR3 length: 14; CDR3 protein: CASSIGTGNYGYTF
V gene: TRBV11-2; J gene: TRBJ2-7; CDR3 length: 12; CDR3 protein: CASSRLAGDEYF
V gene: TRBV7-9; J gene: TRBJ1-2; CDR3 length: 15; CDR3 protein: CASSSGRGQGDGYTF
V gene: TRBV9; J gene: TRBJ2-1; CDR3 length: 17; CDR3 protein: CASSIAAGGGNYNEQFF
V gene: TRBV10-2; J gene: TRBJ2-5; CDR3 length: 14; CDR3 protein: CASSGFSRIETQYF
V gene: TRBV6-5; J gene: TRBJ1-2; CDR3 length: 13; CDR3 protein: CASSHTGNYGYTF
V gene: TRBV18; J gene: TRBJ1-2; CDR3 length: 14; CDR3 protein: CASSPPDRYYGYTF
V gene: TRBV4-1; J gene: TRBJ2-7; CDR3 length: 16; CDR3 protein: CASSHVSGLAAYEQYF
V gene: TRBV30; J gene: TRBJ1-1; CDR3 length: 14; CDR3 protein: CAWILTGGWTEAFF
V gene: TRBV7-2; J gene: TRBJ1-2; CDR3 length: 14; CDR3 protein: CASSLGTGGYGYTF
V gene: TRBV5-1; J gene: TRBJ2-5; CDR3 length: 14; CDR3 protein: CASSPGLGGETQYF
V gene: TRBV30; J gene: TRBJ2-1; CDR3 length: 14; CDR3 protein: CAWSPMEGVNEQFF
V gene: TRBV16; J gene: TRBJ1-2; CDR3 length: 14; CDR3 protein: CASSPQRRGYGYTF